Following are 17 T cell receptor beta chains from one sample sequenced in a study of cytomegalovirus exposure and HLA in healthy donors. Both 60 Vbeta primers and 13 Jbeta primers went into the PCR. Method: immunoSEQ multiplex PCR; TCRdb's copy keeps in-frame clones and lacks some. Of roughly 75,000 clones listed, approximately 82% are singletons. The sample consisted of PBMCs. The receptors come from a man between 65 and 85 years old in good health and CMV-seropositive.

The chain has TRBV4-1 and TRBJ2-1; the D gene is possibly TRBD1 (5 bases). Trimming pared 5 bases from V and 2 bases from J, leaving 16 bases between. The CDR3 contains 16 residues. CDR1 and CDR2 from the germline V gene are MGHRA and YSYEKL. CDR3 DNA: TGCGCCAGCAGCTCGACAGTCCTTTCCCCCTACAATGAGCAGTTCTTC. Residues: CASSSTVLSPYNEQFF.

The V and J genes are TRBV5-1 and TRBJ2-2; D is perhaps TRBD1 (6 bases). Trimming removed 1 base from V and 5 bases from J, with 15 bases in between. This CDR3 region has 16 residues. The germline V gene encodes CDR1 SGHRS and CDR2 YFSETQ. The CDR3: CASSLMLGGRTGELFF. CDR3 coding DNA: TGCGCCAGCAGCTTGATGTTAGGGGGTCGGACCGGGGAGCTGTTTTTT.

The chain couples TRBV19 to TRBJ1-1, with TRBD1 matching 10 bases. The V segment lost 4 bases and the J segment 11 bases; nucleotides outside the gene matches: 7. CDR3 length equals 13 residues. Germline V CDR1 and CDR2: LNHDA, SQIVND (reference sequence). CDR3 coding DNA: TGTGCCAGTAGTAAAGGGACAGGGGCGGCCGCTTTCTTT. This encodes CASSKGTGAAAFF.

The chain is built from TRBV19 and TRBJ2-1, with unresolved D. Trimming pared 1 base from V and 0 bases from J, leaving 7 bases between. CDR1 and CDR2 from the germline V gene are LNHDA and SQIVND (reference sequence). The CDR3 contains 15 residues. The CDR3 DNA follows: TGTGCCAGTAGTATAGTCGCGGCCTCCTACAATGAGCAGTTCTTC. Translation gives CASSIVAASYNEQFF.

The DNA of the CDR3 is TGTGCCAGCAGTCCCCGAGGGGGCTCCTACGAGCAGTACTTC. Amino acids: CASSPRGGSYEQYF. The gene calls are TRBV27 and TRBJ2-7; D is perhaps TRBD1 (6 bases). Germline values: CDR1 MNHEY, CDR2 SMNVEV (reference sequence). The CDR3 consists of 14 residues. Trimming removed 5 bases from V and 0 bases from J, with 11 bases in between.

Comment on this clone: In the same sample, other DNA sequences code for this CDR3. The V call is TRBV11-3, the J call TRBJ2-2; D not certain. Germline V gene data show CDR1 as SGHNT and CDR2 as YENEEA. Deletions cut 1 base from V and 1 base from J, with 4 bases between. The CDR3 runs 14 residues. The CDR3 DNA follows: TGTGCCAGCAGCTTAGGAGGGAACACCGGGGAGCTGTTTTTT. Its translation is CASSLGGNTGELFF.

The chain combines TRBV6-1 with TRBJ1-2; D is perhaps TRBD1 (5 bases). This CDR3 region has 14 residues. The V end lost 2 bases, the J end lost 5 bases, and 12 bases lay between the germline ends. Germline values: CDR1 MNHNS, CDR2 SASEGT. For the CDR3, the DNA is TGTGCCAGCAGTGAATCACCCCAGGGTTATGGCTACACCTTC. This translates into CASSESPQGYGYTF.

This chain links TRBV25-1 with TRBJ2-7; a weak D match, TRBD1 (5 bases). Germline lookup yields CDR1 MGHDK and CDR2 SYGVNS. The CDR3 runs to 13 residues. V dropped 3 bases and J dropped 0 bases, with 6 bases sitting between them. In DNA, the CDR3 is TGTGCCAGCAGTGATGACAGCTCCTACGAGCAGTACTTC. Amino acids: CASSDDSSYEQYF.

V gene TRBV10-3 combines with J gene TRBJ2-5; 8 nucleotides match TRBD2. Trimming cost V 3 bases and J 5 bases; bases outside gene matches: 8. This CDR3 spans 15 amino acids. CDR1 and CDR2 from the germline V gene are ENHRY and SYGVKD. This chain's CDR3 is CAISDNAGGGETQYF. In nucleotides, the CDR3 is TGTGCCATCAGTGATAATGCGGGGGGCGGGGAGACCCAGTACTTC.

The chain carries TRBV7-9 and TRBJ2-3; weak D call: TRBD1 (5 bases). The CDR3 is 14 amino acids. Between the trimmed V and J ends, which lost 5 bases and 4 bases, there was a span of 13 bases. Germline lookup yields CDR1 SEHNR and CDR2 FQNEAQ (reference sequence). The CDR3 region is CASSPPQGADTQYF. The CDR3 DNA follows: TGTGCCAGCAGCCCCCCCCAGGGTGCAGATACGCAGTATTTT.

V and J are TRBV5-1 and TRBJ2-1, with a tentative D call TRBD2 (5 bases). CDR1 and CDR2 from the germline V gene are SGHRS and YFSETQ. Trimming cost V 3 bases and J 6 bases, with 13 bases left between them. CDR3 length equals 14 residues. The CDR3 coding sequence is TGCGCCAGCAGCTGGGCGGCGGGTTTCAATGAGCAGTTCTTC. It specifies CASSWAAGFNEQFF.

This clone was found a few times. The chain recombines TRBV5-1 with TRBJ1-3; TRBD1 might be the D (5 bases). Germline values: CDR1 SGHRS, CDR2 YFSETQ. The CDR3 is 16 residues long. Trimming left V 4 bases short and J 5 bases short, with 19 bases between. The DNA for the CDR3 is TGCGCCAGCAGCACATCCAGGGTAAGGGGAAGAAACACCATATATTTT. Encoded protein: CASSTSRVRGRNTIYF.

This chain links TRBV29-1 with TRBJ2-1; TRBD1 is a possible D gene (6 bases). Germline CDR1 and CDR2: SQVTM and ANQGSEA. The CDR3 runs 13 residues. V gave up 7 bases and J gave up 8 bases, with 18 bases separating them. The CDR3 nucleotides read TGCAGCGCCCGAGGGGGATTATCAGATGAGCAGTTCTTC. It yields the protein CSARGGLSDEQFF.

The V and J genes are TRBV28 and TRBJ2-7, with D perhaps matching TRBD2 (5 bases). Germline values: CDR1 MDHEN, CDR2 SYDVKM. This CDR3 region has 12 residues. V lost 7 bases and J lost 0, with 7 bases in between. The DNA for the CDR3 is TGTGCCAGCAACCGGGGCTCCTACGAGCAGTACTTC. Translating it yields CASNRGSYEQYF. Complete variable domain (other parts from reference TRBV28 and TRBJ2-7): DVKVTQSSRYLVKRTGEKVFLECVQDMDHENMFWYRQDPGLGLRLIYFSYDVKMKEKGDIPEGYSVSREKKERFSLILESASTNQTSMYLCASNRGSYEQYFGPGTRLTVT.

V usage is TRBV9 and J usage is TRBJ1-1, with 7 bases aligning to TRBD1. The CDR3 contains 15 residues. The ends lost 4 bases at V and 4 bases at J; junction bases unmatched: 10. Per germline, CDR1 SGDLS and CDR2 YYNGEE. The DNA for the CDR3 is TGTGCCAGCAGCACCCAGGGGGACAGTGTCACTGAAGCTTTCTTT. It translates to CASSTQGDSVTEAFF.

The V call is TRBV11-2, the J call TRBJ2-7; 8 bases match TRBD2. V shed 2 bases, J shed 0 bases, and the junction held 6 bases outside the gene matches. CDR3 length equals 16 residues. Germline CDR1 is SGHAT and CDR2 is FQNNGV. For the CDR3, the DNA is TGTGCCAGCAGCTTATATCCGGGAGGGACCTCCTACGAGCAGTACTTC. Translated: CASSLYPGGTSYEQYF.

The chain combines TRBV29-1 with TRBJ2-2, with 7 positions matching TRBD1. The J segment lost 2 bases and the V segment lost 7 bases, leaving 13 bases of the junction unmatched. Germline values: CDR1 SQVTM, CDR2 ANQGSEA. The CDR3 loop spans 16 amino acids. Written as DNA, the CDR3 is TGCAGCGCTGCTGGACAGGTGGGGTCCAACACCGGGGAGCTGTTTTTT. This gives the protein CSAAGQVGSNTGELFF.